This TCR beta chain was sequenced during a study of a mutant IDH1 vaccine in newly diagnosed glioma. About the study: The patients received vaccinations eight times, in weeks 1, 3, 5, 7, 11, 15, 19 and 23. There were about 60% males and around 40% females among treated patients, whose mean age was 40.4 years. Former treatment meant radiotherapy, temozolomide, or both; the majority had gotten both.

This clone showed up just a few times. The target antigen is unknown. Repertoires were generated with immunoSEQ multiplex PCR, while TCRdb's copy carries only in-frame clones and drops some. The data hold approximately 35,000 clones, with approximately 50% observed a single time. Broader study findings: Immune responses induced by vaccination arose in under 95% of the patients.

Germline V gene data show CDR1 as MNHNS and CDR2 as SASEGT. V lost 3 bases to trimming and J lost 7 bases, with 12 bases between them. The CDR3 is 14 residues long. Time point described: week 5, during vaccination. Doses consisted of 300 ug of mutant IDH1 20-mer peptide each, paired with topical imiquimod. The starting material was PBMCs, obtained from a glioma patient whose treatment included an IDH1 peptide vaccine. The chain has TRBV6-1 and TRBJ1-4; D perhaps matches TRBD1 (5 bases). This TCR was sampled from a woman in her late teens or twenties with glioma. The CDR3 spells CASSEGTVGEKLFF. The CDR3 nucleotides read TGTGCCAGCAGTGAGGGGACTGTGGGTGAAAAACTGTTTTTT.